The 8 T cell receptor beta chains below all came from one sample that was sequenced in a study of T cell repertoires in cytomegalovirus infection. TCRdb reanalysed the reads using MiXCR and keeps one entry per CDR3 protein. The data contain some 180,000 distinct CDR3 sequences, about 17% of them singletons. The sequenced sample was CD8+ T cells from PBMCs. These receptors were obtained from a human donor in good health (CMV status not recorded). Some clones in this sample may be carry-over from other donors' samples.

This clonotype occurred a few times. The chain couples TRBV7-9 to TRBJ1-5, with D uncertain. Trimming cost V 5 bases and J 0 bases, with 11 bases left between them. Germline values: CDR1 SEHNR, CDR2 FQNEAQ (reference sequence). The CDR3 covers 15 residues. The CDR3 loop reads CASSKDFDSNQPQHF. CDR3 bases: TGTGCCAGCAGCAAGGATTTTGATAGCAATCAGCCCCAGCATTTT. Full variable domain (missing parts from reference TRBV7-9 and TRBJ1-5): DTGVSQNPRHKITKRGQNVTFRCDPISEHNRLYWYRQTLGQGPEFLTYFQNEAQLEKSRLLSDRFSAERPKGSFSTLEIQRTEQGDSAMYLCASSKDFDSNQPQHFGDGTRLSIL.

V gene TRBV12-5 combines with J gene TRBJ2-1; D is uncertain. The V gene lost 5 bases and the J gene lost 6 bases, with 23 bases spanning the gap. The length of the CDR3 is 17 residues. Germline values: CDR1 LGHNT, CDR2 FRNRAP. CDR3 region: CASGPDVRPASPNEQFF. The CDR3 coding sequence is TGTGCTAGTGGTCCGGATGTGAGGCCCGCATCTCCCAATGAGCAGTTCTTC.

The V gene is TRBV7-9, the J gene TRBJ1-1; TRBD1 might be the D (5 bases). CDR1 and CDR2 (germline): SEHNR, FQNEAQ (reference sequence). Deletions cut 3 bases from V and 6 bases from J, with 11 bases between. The length of the CDR3 is 13 residues. The DNA for the CDR3 is TGTGCCAGCAGCTTCGGGGGTAGGGCTGAAGCTTTCTTT. Protein sequence: CASSFGGRAEAFF. Full variable domain (rest looked up from reference TRBV7-9 and TRBJ1-1): DTGVSQNPRHKITKRGQNVTFRCDPISEHNRLYWYRQTLGQGPEFLTYFQNEAQLEKSRLLSDRFSAERPKGSFSTLEIQRTEQGDSAMYLCASSFGGRAEAFFGQGTRLTVV.

In its sample, this clonotype was seen a few times. DNA for the CDR3: TGTGCCAGTAGTATAAGTCAGACGAGCTCCTACAATGAGCAGTTCTTC. It specifies CASSISQTSSYNEQFF. The chain couples TRBV19 to TRBJ2-1; unclear D gene. V was shortened by 2 bases and J by 0 bases, with 11 bases between the two germline ends. The germline V gene has CDR1 LNHDA and CDR2 SQIVND (reference sequence). CDR3 length equals 16 residues.

The chain links TRBV28 to TRBJ2-7, with no clear D. From germline, CDR1 is MDHEN and CDR2 SYDVKM. The CDR3 is 11 residues long. V was trimmed by 3 bases and J by 11 bases, leaving 11 bases between them. The CDR3 here is CASSFRSVKYF. CDR3 in DNA: TGTGCCAGCAGTTTCAGATCAGTTAAGTACTTC.

The chain has TRBV27 and TRBJ2-1, with 8 bases that match TRBD2. Germline CDR1 and CDR2: MNHEY and SMNVEV (reference sequence). The CDR3 length is 15 residues. V shed 2 bases, J shed 5 bases, and the junction held 5 bases outside the gene matches. The CDR3 reads CASSLERRGDNEQFF. CDR3 nucleotides: TGTGCCAGCAGTTTAGAAAGGCGGGGGGACAATGAGCAGTTCTTC.

This clonotype has more than one count but fewer than ten. The chain links TRBV29-1 to TRBJ2-7, with 10 bases matching TRBD1. This CDR3 is 18 amino acids long. The V gene end was trimmed by 0 bases and the J gene end by 4 bases; junction bases not matched to a gene: 15. Germline loops: CDR1 SQVTM, CDR2 ANQGSEA. CDR3 sequence reads: CSVEDLSDRDRGLYEQYF. The CDR3 bases are TGCAGCGTTGAAGACTTAAGCGACCGGGACAGGGGACTTTACGAGCAGTACTTC.

V and J are TRBV6-6 and TRBJ1-6; no clear D. Trimming took off 2 bases at V and 2 bases at J, with 7 bases between the two ends. CDR1 is MNHNY, CDR2 SVGAGI, per germline (reference sequence). CDR3 length: 15 amino acids. CDR3 sequence: CASSYRETYNSPLHF. The CDR3 nucleotides read TGTGCCAGCAGTTACAGGGAAACCTATAATTCACCCCTCCACTTT.